These T cell receptor beta chains were read from a single sample in a study of blood T cell repertoires in COVID-19. TCRdb keeps only in-frame clones here, not all; method: immunoSEQ multiplex PCR. The top ten clones hold over 2% of a sample with 140,000 to 150,000 clones, about nine tenths of them seen once. The sequenced sample consisted of peripheral blood. All receptors derive from a human donor with COVID-19, enrolled during active disease. The donor label of this sample is uncertain. The CDR3 runs from the conserved cysteine through the conserved F or W. Each record gives: V gene, D gene, clone size, J gene, CDR3 protein, CDR3 DNA. D genes are given only for firm matches. For some rows the clone size is stated as once, few or many, or as a class when expanded; others skip it.

V gene: TRBV9
D gene: -
clone size: once
J gene: TRBJ1-3
CDR3 protein: CASSVGRRSGNTIYF
CDR3 DNA: TGTGCCAGCAGCGTAGGCCGCAGGTCTGGAAACACCATATATTTT

V gene: TRBV10-1
D gene: -
clone size: -
J gene: TRBJ2-7
CDR3 protein: CASGASGVGEQYF
CDR3 DNA: TGCGCCAGCGGGGCTAGTGGTGTAGGAGAGCAGTACTTC

V gene: TRBV14
D gene: -
clone size: -
J gene: TRBJ2-7
CDR3 protein: CASSQDLGGRVQYF
CDR3 DNA: TGTGCCAGCAGCCAAGATTTGGGGGGTCGCGTGCAGTACTTC

V gene: TRBV9
D gene: -
clone size: few
J gene: TRBJ1-3
CDR3 protein: CASSADSVDTIYF
CDR3 DNA: TGTGCCAGCAGCGCGGACAGTGTGGACACCATATATTTT

V gene: TRBV12-3/TRBV12-4
D gene: -
clone size: -
J gene: TRBJ1-2
CDR3 protein: CASSLEGGGYTF
CDR3 DNA: TGTGCCAGCAGTTTAGAGGGAGGCGGCTACACCTTC

V gene: TRBV19
D gene: TRBD2
clone size: -
J gene: TRBJ2-3
CDR3 protein: CASSADLAGGADTQYF
CDR3 DNA: TGTGCCAGTAGTGCTGATCTAGCGGGGGGGGCAGATACGCAGTATTTT

V gene: TRBV5-1
D gene: TRBD1
clone size: -
J gene: TRBJ1-4
CDR3 protein: CASSSGRTGFEKLFF
CDR3 DNA: TGCGCCAGCAGCAGCGGACGGACAGGGTTTGAAAAACTGTTTTTT

V gene: TRBV5-1
D gene: -
clone size: -
J gene: TRBJ2-5
CDR3 protein: CASSLSGGETQYF
CDR3 DNA: TGCGCCAGCAGCTTGTCTGGAGGAGAGACCCAGTACTTC

V gene: TRBV24-1
D gene: TRBD2
clone size: -
J gene: TRBJ2-1
CDR3 protein: CATSFGSGGDRYNEQFF
CDR3 DNA: TGTGCCACCAGTTTTGGGAGCGGGGGAGACCGTTACAATGAGCAGTTCTTC

V gene: TRBV30
D gene: -
clone size: -
J gene: TRBJ2-5
CDR3 protein: CAWSTGSQETQYF
CDR3 DNA: TGTGCCTGGAGTACCGGGTCCCAAGAGACCCAGTACTTC

V gene: TRBV27
D gene: -
clone size: -
J gene: TRBJ1-5
CDR3 protein: CASSFGGYNQPQHF
CDR3 DNA: TGTGCCAGCAGTTTTGGAGGGTACAATCAGCCCCAGCATTTT

V gene: TRBV12-3/TRBV12-4
D gene: TRBD2
clone size: -
J gene: TRBJ2-5
CDR3 protein: CASSSGGTETQYF
CDR3 DNA: TGTGCCAGCAGTAGCGGGGGTACGGAGACCCAGTACTTC

V gene: TRBV12-3/TRBV12-4
D gene: -
clone size: -
J gene: TRBJ1-2
CDR3 protein: CASSLVRNYFF
CDR3 DNA: TGTGCCAGCAGCCTAGTCAGAAACTACTTCTTC

V gene: TRBV19
D gene: TRBD2
clone size: -
J gene: TRBJ2-1
CDR3 protein: CARAGEPLANRAYNEQFF
CDR3 DNA: TGTGCCAGAGCGGGGGAACCCCTCGCCAACCGAGCGTACAATGAGCAGTTCTTC

V gene: TRBV3-1/TRBV3-2
D gene: -
clone size: -
J gene: TRBJ1-2
CDR3 protein: CASTMGGDYGYTF
CDR3 DNA: TGTGCCAGCACCATGGGGGGGGACTATGGCTACACCTTC

V gene: TRBV4-2
D gene: TRBD2
clone size: -
J gene: TRBJ2-3
CDR3 protein: CASSQAGAGGPSTDTQYF
CDR3 DNA: TGTGCCAGCAGCCAAGCCGGTGCGGGAGGTCCCAGCACAGATACGCAGTATTTT

V gene: TRBV6-5
D gene: -
clone size: -
J gene: TRBJ1-5
CDR3 protein: CASSQLTGSNQPQHF
CDR3 DNA: TGTGCCAGCAGTCAACTGACAGGAAGCAATCAGCCCCAGCATTTT

V gene: TRBV7-9
D gene: TRBD1
clone size: -
J gene: TRBJ2-7
CDR3 protein: CASSRTGGLNEQYF
CDR3 DNA: TGTGCCAGCAGCCGGACAGGGGGCCTGAACGAGCAGTACTTC

V gene: TRBV2
D gene: -
clone size: -
J gene: TRBJ2-7
CDR3 protein: CASSVGRGEQYF
CDR3 DNA: TGTGCCAGCAGTGTTGGACGGGGGGAGCAGTACTTC

V gene: TRBV28
D gene: -
clone size: -
J gene: TRBJ2-5
CDR3 protein: CASRLGLGTQETQYF
CDR3 DNA: TGTGCCAGCAGGCTAGGGCTCGGGACACAAGAGACCCAGTACTTC

V gene: TRBV24-1
D gene: -
clone size: -
J gene: TRBJ1-2
CDR3 protein: CATSDNTGTDVYGYTF
CDR3 DNA: TGTGCCACCAGTGACAATACAGGGACCGATGTGTATGGCTACACCTTC

V gene: TRBV7-3
D gene: -
clone size: -
J gene: TRBJ1-6
CDR3 protein: CASSLGGDSPLHF
CDR3 DNA: TGTGCCAGCAGCTTGGGAGGGGACTCACCCCTCCACTTT

V gene: TRBV28
D gene: TRBD1
clone size: once
J gene: TRBJ2-1
CDR3 protein: CASSTPQGGTKNEQFF
CDR3 DNA: TGTGCCAGCAGTACTCCACAGGGGGGAACAAAGAATGAGCAGTTCTTC

V gene: TRBV19
D gene: TRBD1
clone size: -
J gene: TRBJ1-5
CDR3 protein: CASSEDRGDQPQHF
CDR3 DNA: TGTGCCAGTAGTGAGGACAGGGGTGATCAGCCCCAGCATTTT

V gene: TRBV7-9
D gene: -
clone size: -
J gene: TRBJ1-2
CDR3 protein: CASSLGETDGYTF
CDR3 DNA: TGTGCCAGCAGCTTAGGGGAGACGGACGGCTACACCTTC

V gene: TRBV12-3/TRBV12-4
D gene: -
clone size: -
J gene: TRBJ2-7
CDR3 protein: CASSLGPGEQYF
CDR3 DNA: TGTGCCAGCAGTTTAGGACCGGGCGAGCAGTACTTC

V gene: TRBV19
D gene: -
clone size: -
J gene: TRBJ2-7
CDR3 protein: CASSMVGYSYEQYF
CDR3 DNA: TGTGCCAGTAGTATGGTCGGGTACTCCTACGAGCAGTACTTC

V gene: TRBV7-9
D gene: -
clone size: -
J gene: TRBJ1-1
CDR3 protein: CASSATTTEAFF
CDR3 DNA: TGTGCCAGCAGCGCGACAACGACTGAAGCTTTCTTT

V gene: TRBV10-3
D gene: -
clone size: -
J gene: TRBJ1-5
CDR3 protein: CAINSGGPLSNQPQHF
CDR3 DNA: TGTGCCATCAACTCCGGGGGGCCTCTTAGCAATCAGCCCCAGCATTTT

V gene: TRBV11-2
D gene: -
clone size: once
J gene: TRBJ1-4
CDR3 protein: CASSSLGIREKLFF
CDR3 DNA: TGTGCCAGCAGCTCCCTCGGGATAAGGGAAAAACTGTTTTTT

V gene: TRBV30
D gene: TRBD1
clone size: -
J gene: TRBJ2-1
CDR3 protein: CAWSRDRAMMGQFF
CDR3 DNA: TGTGCCTGGAGTAGGGACAGGGCTATGATGGGGCAGTTCTTC

V gene: TRBV19
D gene: TRBD2
clone size: -
J gene: TRBJ2-3
CDR3 protein: CASSISGRRTDTQYF
CDR3 DNA: TGTGCCAGTAGTATCAGCGGGAGAAGAACAGATACGCAGTATTTT

V gene: TRBV18
D gene: -
clone size: -
J gene: TRBJ2-4
CDR3 protein: CASSLVGATRENIQYF
CDR3 DNA: TGTGCCAGCTCATTAGTAGGGGCAACACGGGAAAACATTCAGTACTTC

V gene: TRBV15
D gene: TRBD1
clone size: -
J gene: TRBJ1-5
CDR3 protein: CATSGYGTDFNQPQHF
CDR3 DNA: TGTGCCACCAGCGGTTACGGGACAGACTTCAATCAGCCCCAGCATTTT

V gene: TRBV6-1
D gene: -
clone size: -
J gene: TRBJ1-1
CDR3 protein: CASSDPSGNTEAFF
CDR3 DNA: TGTGCCAGCAGTGACCCCAGCGGGAACACTGAAGCTTTCTTT